One sample yielded the 32 T cell receptor beta chains listed below, sequenced in a study of beta chain features in type 1 diabetes. Findings of the study overall: There was a moderate but significant shortening of TCRB CDR3s in all four CD4+ subsets of Type 1 diabetes patients.

Sequencing targeted expressed TCRB transcripts, as all isolated RNA had been reverse transcribed. The method was immunoSEQ multiplex PCR; TCRdb's version includes in-frame clones alone and lacks a portion of them. The repertoire consists of around 160,000 clones, with around 8.6% occurring once and the leading ten covering approximately 0.54%. Antigens of these TCRs are unknown. The sequenced sample consisted of central memory CD4+ T cells from blood. These receptors all come from a young woman with type 1 diabetes.

This rearrangement joins TRBV4-3 to TRBJ2-3; D remains ambiguous. Germline CDR1 is LGHNA and CDR2 is YSLEER. V was clipped by 3 bases and J by 0 bases, with 13 bases between them. CDR3 length: 16 residues. The CDR3 region is CASSQSSGESTDTQYF. The CDR3 DNA reads TGCGCCAGCAGCCAGAGTAGTGGAGAGAGCACAGATACGCAGTATTTT.

The chain employs TRBV2 and TRBJ1-4; 7 bases align to TRBD1. CDR1 is SNHLY, CDR2 FYNNEI, per germline. V lost 6 bases and J lost 7; bases outside the gene matches: 5. The CDR3 length is 13 residues. The CDR3: CASRRQGGEKLFF. CDR3 bases: TGTGCCAGCAGGAGACAGGGCGGTGAAAAACTGTTTTTT. The whole variable domain, filled in from reference TRBV2 and TRBJ1-4, reads EPEVTQTPSHQVTQMGQEVILRCVPISNHLYFYWYRQILGQKVEFLVSFYNNEISEKSEIFDDQFSVERPDGSNFTLKIRSTKLEDSAMYFCASRRQGGEKLFFGSGTQLSVL.

This clone showed up just a few times. The gene calls are TRBV10-3 and TRBJ2-7; 7 positions agree with TRBD2. CDR1 is ENHRY, CDR2 SYGVKD, per germline. V dropped 6 bases and J dropped 7; count of bases not matched to a gene: 6. This CDR3 is built from 12 residues. CDR3 coding DNA: TGTGCCATCAGCCGACAGCGGGGAGAGCAGTACTTC. Amino acids: CAISRQRGEQYF.

This chain links TRBV5-1 with TRBJ2-1; 7 nucleotides align to TRBD1. The CDR3 has 14 residues. Germline CDR1 and CDR2: SGHRS and YFSETQ. Trimming took 5 bases from V and 5 from J; bases not matched to a gene: 7. In DNA form, the CDR3 reads TGCGCCAGCAGAGGGGGCGTAGTTGACAATGAGCAGTTCTTC. Residues: CASRGGVVDNEQFF.

The gene calls are TRBV30 and TRBJ2-3, with D maybe TRBD1 (5 bases). CDR1 is GTSNPN and CDR2 is SVGIG in the germline V gene (reference sequence). Trimming left V 1 base short and J 3 bases short, with 11 bases between. This CDR3 is 14 amino acids long. The CDR3 spells CAWSASRVTDTQYF. The CDR3 region has the DNA TGTGCCTGGAGTGCCTCCAGGGTGACAGATACGCAGTATTTT. Looking up the rest from reference TRBV30 and TRBJ2-3 gives the full variable domain: SQTIHQWPATLVQPVGSPLSLECTVEGTSNPNLYWYRQAAGRGLQLLFYSVGIGQISSEVPQNLSASRPQDRQFILSSKKLLLSDSGFYLCAWSASRVTDTQYFGPGTRLTVL.

This clone was found a few times. The J gene is TRBJ2-7, the V gene TRBV5-4, with TRBD2 matching 12 bases. Unmatched junction bases numbered 10, after V lost 1 base and J lost 5 bases. CDR1 is SGHNT, CDR2 YYREEE, per germline (reference sequence). The CDR3 is 17 amino acids. The CDR3 loop is CASSLTSGGSPWNEQYF. The CDR3 nucleotides are TGTGCCAGCAGCTTGACTAGCGGGGGGTCCCCCTGGAACGAGCAGTACTTC.

The chain employs TRBV5-6 and TRBJ1-4; TRBD1 agrees at 9 bases. Germline V lookup: CDR1 SGHDT, CDR2 YYEEEE. CDR3 size: 15 residues. With 4 bases clipped from V and 8 bases from J, the junction kept 9 bases outside the gene matches. The CDR3 reads CASSPSGTGKEKLFF. The CDR3 DNA follows: TGTGCCAGCAGCCCTTCCGGGACAGGGAAGGAAAAACTGTTTTTT.

The chain uses TRBV7-8 and TRBJ2-1, with TRBD1 as a possible D gene (6 bases). The germline CDR1 and CDR2 sequences are SGHVS and FQNEAQ. The CDR3 is made up of 17 amino acids. Trimming removed 5 bases at V and 8 bases at J, with 25 bases between. The CDR3 loop reads CASSPTVRQVFNDEQFF. CDR3 sequence (DNA): TGTGCCAGCAGCCCCACAGTCAGACAGGTTTTTAACGATGAGCAGTTCTTC.

CDR3 sequence (DNA): TGCGCCAGCAGCCAAGGCCCCACAGGGGGCAACTATGGCTACACCTTC. It is translated as CASSQGPTGGNYGYTF. The chain links TRBV4-3 to TRBJ1-2, with 9 bases fitting TRBD1. The trim removed 1 base at V and 2 bases at J, leaving 5 bases unmatched. In germline, CDR1 is LGHNA, CDR2 YSLEER. The CDR3 is made up of 16 amino acids.

This clone occurred a few times. The chain links TRBV6-6 to TRBJ1-1, with TRBD1 as a possible D gene (5 bases). The CDR3 is 13 amino acids. From germline, CDR1 is MNHNY and CDR2 SVGAGI (reference sequence). V lost 5 bases, J lost 6 bases, and 13 bases lay in between. The CDR3: CASSNNPGAEAFF. The CDR3 region has the DNA TGTGCCAGCAGTAATAATCCGGGGGCTGAAGCTTTCTTT.

The table lists this clone with a few counts. The chain joins TRBV11-2 to TRBJ1-6; the D gene is possibly TRBD1 (6 bases). The germline gives CDR1 SGHAT, CDR2 FQNNGV. V lost 0 bases to trimming and J lost 13 bases, with 13 bases between them. The CDR3 is 14 amino acids. CDR3: CASSLEDSRSPLHF. CDR3 nucleotides: TGTGCCAGCAGCTTAGAGGACAGCCGGTCTCCCCTCCACTTT.

CDR3 amino acids: CASSSQGLNTEAFF. CDR3 bases: TGTGCCAGCAGCTCACAGGGCTTGAACACTGAAGCTTTCTTT. This chain connects TRBV7-9 to TRBJ1-1; possible D gene TRBD1, 6 bases. Trimming took 4 bases from V and 0 from J, leaving 9 bases between them. Looked up from germline, CDR1 is SEHNR and CDR2 is FQNEAQ (reference sequence). The CDR3 extends over 14 amino acids. Looking up the rest from reference TRBV7-9 and TRBJ1-1 gives the full variable domain: DTGVSQNPRHKITKRGQNVTFRCDPISEHNRLYWYRQTLGQGPEFLTYFQNEAQLEKSRLLSDRFSAERPKGSFSTLEIQRTEQGDSAMYLCASSSQGLNTEAFFGQGTRLTVV.

This clone was seen more than once but under ten times. V and J are TRBV30 and TRBJ2-4; 7 bases are a match to TRBD1. J lost 3 bases, V lost 8 bases, and 10 bases had no gene match. The CDR3 has 14 amino acids. Germline CDR1 is GTSNPN and CDR2 is SVGIG (reference sequence). The CDR3 DNA reads as TGTGCCCAAAGACAGGCAGGGGGCAAAAACATTCAGTACTTC. It yields the protein CAQRQAGGKNIQYF.

This sequence joins TRBV5-6 and TRBJ2-3; 7 positions agree with TRBD1. The CDR3 length is 16 residues. V was clipped by 2 bases and J by 2 bases; unmatched bases: 8. CDR1 SGHDT and CDR2 YYEEEE come from the germline V gene. CDR3 nucleotide sequence: TGTGCCAGCAGCTTTGACCGGGACAGCGCCACAGATACGCAGTATTTT. Its protein product is CASSFDRDSATDTQYF.

The table lists this clone with a few counts. The gene calls are TRBV5-4 and TRBJ2-6; 7 nucleotides agree with TRBD2. This CDR3 comprises 15 residues. The V gene's germline CDR1 is SGHNT and CDR2 YYREEE (reference sequence). The ends lost 3 bases at V and 0 bases at J; junction bases unmatched: 0. CDR3 in DNA: TGTGCCAGCAGCTCGGGGGGCTCTGGGGCCAACGTCCTGACTTTC. It specifies CASSSGGSGANVLTF.

This clone has only a few counts. This chain uses TRBV18 with TRBJ2-4; 7 bases are a match to TRBD2. The J segment lost 0 bases and the V segment lost 10 bases, leaving 9 bases of the junction unmatched. Germline values: CDR1 KGHSH, CDR2 LQKENI. CDR3 size: 15 residues. This CDR3 is CATRTTGGAKNIQYF. The CDR3 nucleotides are TGTGCCACCCGGACCACGGGGGGAGCCAAAAACATTCAGTACTTC.

The J gene is TRBJ2-5, the V gene TRBV2, with D maybe TRBD2 (6 bases). V was trimmed by 5 bases and J by 6 bases, leaving 22 bases between them. The CDR3 covers 16 residues. Germline loops: CDR1 SNHLY, CDR2 FYNNEI. As DNA, the CDR3 is TGTGCCAGCAGTCCTAAGCGGGTAGCTCTATGGAAGACCCAGTACTTC. It specifies CASSPKRVALWKTQYF.

This clone was counted between two and nine times. The V gene is TRBV6-5, the J gene TRBJ2-7, with a weak D call TRBD2 (6 bases). Per the germline V gene, CDR1 is MNHEY and CDR2 is SVGAGI. This CDR3 has 13 residues. Trimming stripped 10 bases from V and 3 bases from J, with 16 bases between. The CDR3 is CATMEGQIYEQYF. Written as DNA, the CDR3 is TGTGCCACCATGGAGGGGCAAATCTACGAGCAGTACTTC.

The CDR3 sequence: CAWGRDRVSGANVLTF. CDR3 DNA: TGTGCCTGGGGCCGGGACAGGGTTTCTGGGGCCAACGTCCTGACTTTC. J is TRBJ2-6 and V is TRBV30, with TRBD1 matching over 9 bases. Germline values: CDR1 GTSNPN, CDR2 SVGIG (reference sequence). CDR3 size: 16 residues. Trimming removed 5 bases from V and 1 base from J; junction bases left unmatched: 6.

The table lists this clone with a few counts. The chain is built from TRBV7-2 and TRBJ2-1; 10 nucleotides match TRBD1. This CDR3 is built from 16 residues. V shed 4 bases, J shed 4 bases, and the junction held 7 bases outside the gene matches. CDR1 SGHTA and CDR2 FQGNSA come from the germline V gene. The CDR3 sequence is CASSSMAGQGYNEQFF. The CDR3 coding sequence is TGTGCCAGCAGCTCCATGGCGGGACAGGGGTACAATGAGCAGTTCTTC. The full variable domain, rest sourced from reference TRBV7-2 and TRBJ2-1, is GAGVSQSPSNKVTEKGKDVELRCDPISGHTALYWYRQSLGQGLEFLIYFQGNSAPDKSGLPSDRFSAERTGGSVSTLTIQRTQQEDSAVYLCASSSMAGQGYNEQFFGPGTRLTVL.

The chain uses TRBV7-8 and TRBJ2-5; 9 bases align to TRBD2. V lost 3 bases, J lost 2 bases, and 4 bases stayed unmatched. CDR3 length equals 15 residues. Looked up from germline, CDR1 is SGHVS and CDR2 is FQNEAQ. DNA of the CDR3: TGTGCCAGCAGCTTTTTTGCGGGAGGGCAAGAGACCCAGTACTTC. Protein product: CASSFFAGGQETQYF.

This clone was counted once. Sequence at one end of the junction differs from germline and may be a read error. In the same sample, other DNA sequences code for this CDR3. This chain uses TRBV7-9 with TRBJ2-7, with D perhaps matching TRBD1 (5 bases). This CDR3 has 12 amino acids. The germline V gene has CDR1 SEHNR and CDR2 FQNEAQ (reference sequence). The CDR3 DNA reads TGCGCCAGCAGCCAAACGACAGTCGAGCAGTACTTC. Amino acid sequence: CASSQTTVEQYF.

The sample holds a few counts of this clone. V gene TRBV7-9 combines with J gene TRBJ2-2; 8 bases match TRBD2. CDR3 length equals 16 residues. Germline V gene data show CDR1 as SEHNR and CDR2 as FQNEAQ (reference sequence). V lost 2 bases to trimming and J lost 1 base; unmatched junction nucleotides: 3. CDR3: CASSLTSGRNTGELFF. The DNA for the CDR3 is TGTGCCAGCAGCTTAACCAGCGGGAGGAACACCGGGGAGCTGTTTTTT.

The chain recombines TRBV19 with TRBJ2-5; no definite D call. In germline, CDR1 is LNHDA, CDR2 SQIVND (reference sequence). The ends were cut back, 8 bases at V and 5 bases at J, with 15 bases in the middle. This CDR3 comprises 13 residues. CDR3 in DNA: TGTGCCAGTTCGCAAACGGTTGCGGAGACCCAGTACTTC. This encodes CASSQTVAETQYF.

The gene calls are TRBV5-1 and TRBJ2-7; 12 bases line up with TRBD2. This CDR3 is built from 17 residues. CDR1 and CDR2 from the germline V gene are SGHRS and YFSETQ. After removal of 1 base from V and 7 bases from J, the junction contained 12 bases not matched to a gene. The CDR3 DNA is TGCGCCAGCAGCTTGTGGTCTAGCGGGAGGGCCCCGGGGGAGCAGTACTTC. As protein: CASSLWSSGRAPGEQYF. The full variable domain, in which reference TRBV5-1 and TRBJ2-7 provide the parts outside the CDR3, is KAGVTQTPRYLIKTRGQQVTLSCSPISGHRSVSWYQQTPGQGLQFLFEYFSETQRNKGNFPGRFSGRQFSNSRSEMNVSTLELGDSALYLCASSLWSSGRAPGEQYFGPGTRLTVT.

This clone was observed a handful of times. The chain has TRBV19 and TRBJ2-7; TRBD2 agrees at 8 bases. The V gene end was trimmed by 8 bases and the J gene end by 3 bases; junction bases not matched to a gene: 12. Germline CDR1 is LNHDA and CDR2 is SQIVND (reference sequence). The CDR3 length is 15 residues. The CDR3 loop reads CASHQGPGGLYEQYF. CDR3 DNA: TGTGCCAGTCACCAGGGCCCGGGGGGGCTCTACGAGCAGTACTTC. The whole variable domain, filled in from reference TRBV19 and TRBJ2-7, reads DGGITQSPKYLFRKEGQNVTLSCEQNLNHDAMYWYRQDPGQGLRLIYYSQIVNDFQKGDIAEGYSVSREKKESFPLTVTSAQKNPTAFYLCASHQGPGGLYEQYFGPGTRLTVT.

The chain links TRBV27 to TRBJ1-5; 9 bases are a match to TRBD1. Per the germline V gene, CDR1 is MNHEY and CDR2 is SMNVEV (reference sequence). The CDR3 runs to 15 residues. V trimming: 5 bases; J trimming: 3 bases; junction bases outside the gene matches: 5. CDR3 DNA sequence: TGTGCCAGCAGTATGGGGACAGGGCCCAATCAGCCCCAGCATTTT. Residues: CASSMGTGPNQPQHF.

This clone showed up just a few times. The rearrangement links TRBV5-4 to TRBJ2-5; D is unclear. Between the trimmed V and J ends, which lost 0 bases and 7 bases, there was a span of 10 bases. Germline V CDR1 and CDR2: SGHNT, YYREEE (reference sequence). The CDR3 sequence is 13 residues long. The CDR3: CASSLETSGTQYF. The DNA of the CDR3 is TGTGCCAGCAGCTTGGAAACCTCAGGGACCCAGTACTTC. Full variable domain (remainder filled in from reference TRBV5-4 and TRBJ2-5): ETGVTQSPTHLIKTRGQQVTLRCSSQSGHNTVSWYQQALGQGPQFIFQYYREEENGRGNFPPRFSGLQFPNYSSELNVNALELDDSALYLCASSLETSGTQYFGPGTRLLVL.

The chain has TRBV5-1 and TRBJ1-5, with 7 nucleotides matching TRBD1. Germline values: CDR1 SGHRS, CDR2 YFSETQ. The CDR3 covers 15 residues. J gave up 4 bases and V 0 bases, and 4 bases lay outside the gene matches. The DNA of the CDR3 is TGCGCCAGCAGCTTGGAGGGGACAGTTAATCAGCCCCAGCATTTT. Translated, it gives CASSLEGTVNQPQHF. The variable domain in full, with the rest retrieved from reference TRBV5-1 and TRBJ1-5, is KAGVTQTPRYLIKTRGQQVTLSCSPISGHRSVSWYQQTPGQGLQFLFEYFSETQRNKGNFPGRFSGRQFSNSRSEMNVSTLELGDSALYLCASSLEGTVNQPQHFGDGTRLSIL.

This clone was observed a handful of times. In nucleotides, the CDR3 is TGTGCCAGCAACCGGGGAGTCCGCACAGATACGCAGTATTTT. Protein product: CASNRGVRTDTQYF. The V and J genes are TRBV7-8 and TRBJ2-3, with D possibly being TRBD2 (5 bases). There are 14 residues in the CDR3. Trimming took off 7 bases at V and 1 base at J, with 12 bases between the two ends. The germline V gene has CDR1 SGHVS and CDR2 FQNEAQ.

This clone has just a few counts. V and J are TRBV7-2 and TRBJ2-5, with D possibly matching TRBD1 (5 bases). V lost 11 bases to trimming and J lost 5 bases, with 18 bases between them. The germline gives CDR1 SGHTA, CDR2 FQGNSA. CDR3 length: 13 amino acids. CDR3: CASRSGLGETQYF. The CDR3 DNA sequence: TGTGCCTCTCGCTCAGGGCTGGGGGAGACCCAGTACTTC.

In this sample, this clone turned up a few times. J is TRBJ1-5 and V is TRBV19; possible D gene TRBD1, 5 bases. The germline V gene encodes CDR1 LNHDA and CDR2 SQIVND (reference sequence). The germline V and J ends were trimmed by 3 bases and 5 bases, with 11 bases remaining between them. This CDR3 contains 14 residues. The CDR3 coding sequence is TGTGCCAGTAGTATCGGGGGTGGGGATCAGCCCCAGCATTTT. Translated, it gives CASSIGGGDQPQHF.